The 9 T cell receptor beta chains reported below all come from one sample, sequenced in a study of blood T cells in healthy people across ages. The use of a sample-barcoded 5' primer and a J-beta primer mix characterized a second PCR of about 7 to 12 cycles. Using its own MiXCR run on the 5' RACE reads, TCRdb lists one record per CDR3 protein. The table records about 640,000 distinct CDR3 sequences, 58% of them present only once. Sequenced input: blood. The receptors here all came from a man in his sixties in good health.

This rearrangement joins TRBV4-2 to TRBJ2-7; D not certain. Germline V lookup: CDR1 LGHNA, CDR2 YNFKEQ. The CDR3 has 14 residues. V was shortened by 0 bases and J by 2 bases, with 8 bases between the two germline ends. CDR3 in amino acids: CASSQERAPYEQYF. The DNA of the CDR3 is TGTGCCAGCAGCCAAGAACGAGCTCCCTACGAGCAGTACTTC.

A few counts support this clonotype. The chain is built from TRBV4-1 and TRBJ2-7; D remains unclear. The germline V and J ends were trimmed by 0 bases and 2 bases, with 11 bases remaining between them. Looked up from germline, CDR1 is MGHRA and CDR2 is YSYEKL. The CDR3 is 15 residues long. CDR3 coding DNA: TGCGCCAGCAGCCAAGACACATACCCAACCTACGAGCAGTACTTC. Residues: CASSQDTYPTYEQYF.

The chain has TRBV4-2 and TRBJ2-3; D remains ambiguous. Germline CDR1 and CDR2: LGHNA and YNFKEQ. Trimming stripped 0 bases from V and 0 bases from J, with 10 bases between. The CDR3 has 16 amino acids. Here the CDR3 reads CASSQETRLSTDTQYF. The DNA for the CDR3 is TGTGCCAGCAGCCAAGAAACTCGCCTTAGCACAGATACGCAGTATTTT.

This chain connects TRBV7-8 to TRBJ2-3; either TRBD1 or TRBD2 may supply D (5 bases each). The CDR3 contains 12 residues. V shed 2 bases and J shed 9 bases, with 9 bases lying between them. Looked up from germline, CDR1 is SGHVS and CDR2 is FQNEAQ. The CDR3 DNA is TGTGCCAGCAGCTTACTCGAGGGGACGCAGTATTTT. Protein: CASSLLEGTQYF.

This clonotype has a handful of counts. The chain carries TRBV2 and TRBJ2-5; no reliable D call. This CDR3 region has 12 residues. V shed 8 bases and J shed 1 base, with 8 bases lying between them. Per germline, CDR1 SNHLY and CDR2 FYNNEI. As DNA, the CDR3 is TGTGCCAGCTCCGCTCTCCAAGAGACCCAGTACTTC. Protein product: CASSALQETQYF.

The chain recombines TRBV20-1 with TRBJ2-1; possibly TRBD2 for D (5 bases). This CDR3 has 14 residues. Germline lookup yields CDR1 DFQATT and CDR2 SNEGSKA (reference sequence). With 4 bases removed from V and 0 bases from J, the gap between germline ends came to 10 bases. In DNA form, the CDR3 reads TGCAGTGCTACTGACGGAGGCTCCTACAATGAGCAGTTCTTC. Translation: CSATDGGSYNEQFF.

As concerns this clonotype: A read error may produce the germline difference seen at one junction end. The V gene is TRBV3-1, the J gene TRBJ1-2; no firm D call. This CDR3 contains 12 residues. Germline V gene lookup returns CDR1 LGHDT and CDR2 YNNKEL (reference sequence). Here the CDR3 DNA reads TGTGCCAGCAGCCCGAGCAGCTATGGCCACACCTTC. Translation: CASSPSSYGHTF.

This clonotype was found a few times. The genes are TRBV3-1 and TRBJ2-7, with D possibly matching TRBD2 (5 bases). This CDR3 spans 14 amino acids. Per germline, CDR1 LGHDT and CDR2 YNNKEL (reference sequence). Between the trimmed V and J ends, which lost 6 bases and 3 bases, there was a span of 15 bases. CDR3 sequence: CASSPLALSYEQYF. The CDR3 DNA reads TGTGCCAGCAGTCCCCTAGCCCTAAGCTACGAGCAGTACTTC.

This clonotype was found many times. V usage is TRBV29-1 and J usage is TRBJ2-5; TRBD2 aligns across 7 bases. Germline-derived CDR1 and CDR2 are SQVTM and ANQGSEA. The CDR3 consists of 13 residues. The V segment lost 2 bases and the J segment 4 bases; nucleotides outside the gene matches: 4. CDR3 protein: CSVELGRGETQYF. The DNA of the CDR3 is TGCAGCGTTGAATTGGGGAGGGGAGAGACCCAGTACTTC.